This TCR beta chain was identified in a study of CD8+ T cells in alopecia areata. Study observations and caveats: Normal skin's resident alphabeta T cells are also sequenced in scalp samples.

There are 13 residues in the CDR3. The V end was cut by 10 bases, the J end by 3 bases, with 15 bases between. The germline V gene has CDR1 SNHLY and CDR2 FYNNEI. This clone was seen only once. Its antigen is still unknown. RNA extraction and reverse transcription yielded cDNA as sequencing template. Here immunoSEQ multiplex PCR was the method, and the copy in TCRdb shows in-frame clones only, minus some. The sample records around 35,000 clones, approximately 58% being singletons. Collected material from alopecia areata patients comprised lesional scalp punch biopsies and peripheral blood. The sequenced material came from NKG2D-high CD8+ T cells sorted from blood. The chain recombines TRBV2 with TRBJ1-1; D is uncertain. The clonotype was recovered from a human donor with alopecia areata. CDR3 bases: TGTGCCATGACTCCACCGATATACACTGAAGCTTTCTTT. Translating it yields CAMTPPIYTEAFF. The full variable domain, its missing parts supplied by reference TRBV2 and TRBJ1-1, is EPEVTQTPSHQVTQMGQEVILRCVPISNHLYFYWYRQILGQKVEFLVSFYNNEISEKSEIFDDQFSVERPDGSNFTLKIRSTKLEDSAMYFCAMTPPIYTEAFFGQGTRLTVV.